The TCR beta chain under discussion was sequenced for a study of blood T cell repertoires in COVID-19. Study background: Material from acute and convalescent COVID-19 was sourced from the United States, Italy and Spain. Sample material is recorded as cDNA or gDNA derived from T cells, B-cell-depleted T cells, or PBMCs.

In the original processing: Using reference gene primer amplification, nucleated cell counts were estimated. Sequencing was performed with immunoSEQ multiplex PCR; in TCRdb, only in-frame clones are kept and a portion is missing. That table is the source of V, J and clone size, and D and trimming were worked out from the DNA. The sample has 150,000 to 200,000 clones; about four fifths are singletons. This CDR3 has 14 amino acids. The germline CDR1 and CDR2 sequences are MNHEY and SVGAGI. Between the trimmed V and J ends, which lost 7 bases and 2 bases, there was a span of 14 bases. The rearrangement uses TRBV6-5 and TRBJ1-1; a possible D gene is TRBD1 (6 bases). The sequencing sample was made of peripheral blood. This receptor was identified in a middle-aged woman with acute or convalescent COVID-19. CDR3 sequence (DNA): TGTGCCAGCATTCTGGACAGAATAAACACTGAAGCTTTCTTT. This sequence encodes CASILDRINTEAFF.